Listed here are 21 T cell receptor beta chains from one sample, sequenced in a study of CD8 T cells in Susac syndrome. Roughly 0.45 to 1 ug RNA was reverse transcribed with random hexamers. Via MiXCR, TCRdb re-called the immunoSEQ multiplex PCR reads, giving one row per CDR3 protein. The sample holds around 140,000 distinct CDR3 sequences, roughly 95% seen once. The source material was CD4+ T cells from PBMCs. These receptor sequences come from a human donor with multiple sclerosis.

The chain uses TRBV18 and TRBJ1-2; no definite D call. V gave up 2 bases and J gave up 8 bases, with 12 bases separating them. In germline, CDR1 is KGHSH, CDR2 LQKENI. The CDR3 covers 13 residues. The CDR3 here is CASSPDVLSGYTF. CDR3 bases: TGTGCCAGCTCACCAGACGTGCTTAGCGGCTACACCTTC.

CDR3 region: CASSYPGWEGDEQYF. CDR3 sequence (DNA): TGTGCCAGCAGCTACCCCGGATGGGAAGGGGACGAGCAGTACTTC. The chain has TRBV7-3 and TRBJ2-7, with TRBD1 as a possible D gene (5 bases). Trimming took 4 bases from V and 5 from J, leaving 18 bases between them. This CDR3 has 15 residues. The germline V gene encodes CDR1 SGHTA and CDR2 FQGTGA.

This chain uses TRBV28 with TRBJ2-7; the D call may be TRBD1 or TRBD2 (5 bases each). Trimming took off 5 bases at V and 4 bases at J, with 15 bases between the two ends. The V gene's germline CDR1 is MDHEN and CDR2 SYDVKM. The CDR3 loop spans 14 amino acids. The CDR3 loop is CASSLPGPPYEQYF. CDR3 nucleotide sequence: TGTGCCAGCAGTCTACCGGGACCCCCATACGAGCAGTACTTC. Full variable domain (missing parts from reference TRBV28 and TRBJ2-7): DVKVTQSSRYLVKRTGEKVFLECVQDMDHENMFWYRQDPGLGLRLIYFSYDVKMKEKGDIPEGYSVSREKKERFSLILESASTNQTSMYLCASSLPGPPYEQYFGPGTRLTVT.

This chain joins TRBV15 and TRBJ1-2; D not certain. The CDR3 extends over 15 amino acids. Germline assignment: CDR1 LNHNV and CDR2 YYDKDF (reference sequence). Trimming took off 0 bases at V and 5 bases at J, with 13 bases between the two ends. The CDR3 here is CATSRDQVGGYGYTF. The DNA of the CDR3 is TGTGCCACCAGCAGAGATCAGGTGGGAGGGTATGGCTACACCTTC.

The genes are TRBV4-1 and TRBJ2-1, with 9 positions matching TRBD2. This CDR3 has 18 residues. V was pared by 1 base and J by 3 bases, with 10 bases of the junction left unmatched. From germline, CDR1 is MGHRA and CDR2 YSYEKL. DNA for the CDR3: TGCGCCAGCAGCCAAGGGGGGCTAGCGGGGACAGACTACAATGAGCAGTTCTTC. Its translation is CASSQGGLAGTDYNEQFF.

This clonotype has just one count. J is TRBJ1-5 and V is TRBV7-9; D is perhaps TRBD1 (6 bases). CDR1 and CDR2 from the germline V gene are SEHNR and FQNEAQ (reference sequence). Trimming removed 3 bases at V and 1 base at J, with 13 bases between. The CDR3 sequence is 16 residues long. This chain's CDR3 is CASSFSRGASNQPQHF. CDR3 sequence (DNA): TGTGCCAGCAGCTTCTCCAGGGGCGCGAGCAATCAGCCCCAGCATTTT. The variable domain in full, completed from reference TRBV7-9 and TRBJ1-5, reads DTGVSQNPRHKITKRGQNVTFRCDPISEHNRLYWYRQTLGQGPEFLTYFQNEAQLEKSRLLSDRFSAERPKGSFSTLEIQRTEQGDSAMYLCASSFSRGASNQPQHFGDGTRLSIL.

The chain uses TRBV18 and TRBJ2-5; tentatively, D is TRBD1 (6 bases). Germline V CDR1 and CDR2: KGHSH, LQKENI. Trimming pared 1 base from V and 1 base from J, leaving 13 bases between. The CDR3 runs to 16 residues. The CDR3: CASSPRTVPVQETQYF. The DNA for the CDR3 is TGTGCCAGCTCACCACGGACAGTCCCCGTCCAAGAGACCCAGTACTTC.

This clonotype was counted once. The chain employs TRBV12-3 or TRBV12-4 and TRBJ2-7, with D possibly TRBD2 on 5 matching bases. Trimming removed 5 bases at V and 2 bases at J, with 19 bases between. This CDR3 is built from 16 residues. The chain's CDR3 is CASSPWGAGTAYEQYF. The CDR3 DNA reads as TGTGCCAGCAGTCCCTGGGGAGCTGGAACCGCCTACGAGCAGTACTTC.

The chain has TRBV20-1 and TRBJ2-5, with D perhaps matching TRBD2 (6 bases). This CDR3 contains 14 residues. V lost 4 bases and J lost 1, with 13 bases in between. From germline, CDR1 is DFQATT and CDR2 SNEGSKA (reference sequence). The CDR3 spells CSATGDGGQETQYF. The CDR3 DNA sequence: TGCAGTGCTACTGGGGACGGGGGCCAAGAGACCCAGTACTTC.

This clonotype was picked up one time. J is TRBJ1-6 and V is TRBV30; D remains ambiguous. Germline CDR1 is GTSNPN and CDR2 is SVGIG (reference sequence). Trimming shortened V by 2 bases and J by 5 bases, and 22 bases separated the two germline ends. The CDR3 extends over 18 amino acids. In DNA, the CDR3 is TGTGCCTGGAGTCGGCGGGTTGACCGCCCTGCCCATAATTCACCCCTCCACTTT. The encoded protein is CAWSRRVDRPAHNSPLHF.

The V call is TRBV12-3 or TRBV12-4, the J call TRBJ2-1, with D unresolved. The germline V and J ends were trimmed by 3 bases and 5 bases, with 11 bases remaining between them. CDR3 length equals 14 residues. The CDR3 protein is CASSFLTYNNEQFF. DNA of the CDR3: TGTGCCAGCAGTTTTTTGACCTATAACAATGAGCAGTTCTTC.

The V gene is TRBV21-1, the J gene TRBJ1-5; TRBD1, the D gene given by the table, was not confirmed from the DNA. TRBV21-1 is designated a pseudogene. There are 15 residues in the CDR3. The chain's CDR3 is CASRYGKPDNQPQHF. The CDR3, as DNA: TGTGCCAGCAGATACGGGAAACCAGACAATCAGCCCCAGCATTTT.

The J gene is TRBJ1-1, the V gene TRBV12-3 or TRBV12-4; 7 bases agree with TRBD1. The CDR3 is 14 amino acids. V trimming: 5 bases; J trimming: 4 bases; junction bases outside the gene matches: 7. CDR3 region: CASSMTGSGTEAFF. The CDR3, as DNA: TGTGCCAGCAGTATGACAGGGAGCGGCACTGAAGCTTTCTTT.

The chain couples TRBV14 to TRBJ2-1, with D possibly matching TRBD1 (6 bases). Germline CDR1 is SGHDN and CDR2 is FVKESK. This CDR3 spans 13 amino acids. Trimming removed 7 bases from V and 2 bases from J, with 9 bases in between. The CDR3 coding sequence is TGTGCCAGCATGGGGGCCACCTACAATGAGCAGTTCTTC. Residues: CASMGATYNEQFF.

The rearrangement links TRBV27 to TRBJ2-2; no reliable D call. Germline V lookup: CDR1 MNHEY, CDR2 SMNVEV (reference sequence). The CDR3 has 14 amino acids. Trimming removed 6 bases at V and 2 bases at J, with 10 bases between. CDR3 DNA sequence: TGTGCCAGCAGGCCCGACGGAAACACCGGGGAGCTGTTTTTT. It is translated as CASRPDGNTGELFF.

The gene calls are TRBV24-1 and TRBJ2-3, with 7 bases fitting TRBD1. Germline CDR1 KGHDR, CDR2 SFDVKD. The CDR3 is made up of 16 amino acids. The V segment lost 1 base and the J segment 0 bases; nucleotides outside the gene matches: 3. CDR3 region: CATSDLPGQSTDTQYF. The CDR3 DNA sequence: TGTGCCACCAGTGATTTACCGGGACAGAGCACAGATACGCAGTATTTT.

This clonotype has just one count. This chain joins TRBV9 and TRBJ2-1; D uncertain. The CDR3 is 12 amino acids. Germline V CDR1 and CDR2: SGDLS, YYNGEE. V was clipped by 3 bases and J by 9 bases, with 10 bases between them. This CDR3 is CASSALSGEQFF. CDR3 sequence (DNA): TGTGCCAGCAGCGCGCTTAGTGGTGAGCAGTTCTTC.

The V call is TRBV9, the J call TRBJ2-1, with TRBD2 matching 13 bases. J was trimmed by 2 bases and V by 2 bases; bases with no gene match: 1. Germline-derived CDR1 and CDR2 are SGDLS and YYNGEE. This CDR3 is built from 16 residues. The CDR3 loop is CASSVGLAGAYNEQFF. DNA of the CDR3: TGTGCCAGCAGCGTTGGACTAGCGGGGGCCTACAATGAGCAGTTCTTC.

This rearrangement joins TRBV20-1 to TRBJ1-5; tentative D call: TRBD1 (6 bases). Germline lookup yields CDR1 DFQATT and CDR2 SNEGSKA (reference sequence). V was clipped by 1 base and J by 6 bases, with 13 bases between them. The CDR3 length is 14 residues. The CDR3 loop reads CSARGTVGTQPQHF. CDR3 in DNA: TGCAGTGCTAGAGGGACAGTCGGGACTCAGCCCCAGCATTTT.

V gene TRBV20-1 combines with J gene TRBJ2-6; D unresolved. The germline V and J ends were trimmed by 0 bases and 4 bases, with 4 bases remaining between them. Germline V gene data show CDR1 as DFQATT and CDR2 as SNEGSKA (reference sequence). The CDR3 has 13 residues. The CDR3 nucleotides are TGCAGTGCTAGAGATTTAGGGGCCAACGTCCTGACTTTC. It specifies CSARDLGANVLTF.

The V call is TRBV20-1, the J call TRBJ2-3, with TRBD2 identical over 7 bases. Germline V gene sequence: CDR1 DFQATT, CDR2 SNEGSKA (reference sequence). V shed 1 base and J 1 base; nucleotides not matched to a gene: 5. There are 15 residues in the CDR3. The CDR3 spells CSARGSLAGTDTQYF. CDR3 nucleotides: TGCAGTGCTAGAGGGTCGCTAGCGGGCACAGATACGCAGTATTTT.